This T cell receptor beta chain was sequenced in a study of PD-1 blockade in classical Hodgkin lymphoma. Notes on the study in general: Whatever underlies the repertoire differences (possibly disease activity or prior therapy) remains undefined. CD4+ TCR diversity rose significantly by C4D1, and CD8+ TCR diversity did not.

Every patient had relapsed following autologous stem cell transplantation, and cohorts differed in brentuximab vedotin exposure. Only in-frame clones appear in the TCRdb table, and some are missing; sequencing was by immunoSEQ multiplex PCR. The sample shows about 20,000 clones, over 75% of them seen only once. This CDR3 has 15 amino acids. Trimming removed 5 bases at V and 7 bases at J, with 18 bases between. Germline lookup yields CDR1 LNHDA and CDR2 SQIVND (reference sequence). This clone was seen more than once but under ten times. Its specificity is unknown. The specimen was peripheral blood mononuclear cells (PBMCs), collected at baseline. The genes are TRBV19 and TRBJ2-1; TRBD2 is a possible D gene (7 bases). This clonotype originated in a human donor with classical Hodgkin lymphoma. In DNA form, the CDR3 reads TGTGCCAGTAGTCCCCAGGGAGGGGGGGTTAATGAGCAGTTCTTC. Residues: CASSPQGGGVNEQFF.